This T cell receptor (beta chain) originates from a study of T-cell memory formation after mild COVID-19. The wider study: Across donors, TCR clusters were largely donor specific.

TCRdb re-called the 5' RACE reads with MiXCR, one entry per CDR3 protein. The sample contains tens of thousands of distinct CDR3 sequences, approximately 16% of which appear only once. This clonotype was seen a few times. The sequence was collected from an adult woman who had mild COVID-19 (a few samples of this study predate the infection). Cell type and time point are not known. Sequences were obtained from PBMCs or a T cell subset sorted from them (not recorded which).

The CDR3 protein is CASSQSLRDRVFSGANVLTF. CDR3 nucleotide sequence: TGCGCCAGCAGCCAGTCCCTCCGGGACAGGGTATTCTCTGGGGCCAACGTCCTGACTTTC. The gene calls are TRBV4-3 and TRBJ2-6; 9 bases agree with TRBD1. Germline V gene data show CDR1 as LGHNA and CDR2 as YSLEER. The CDR3 spans 20 residues. J lost 0 bases, V lost 3 bases, and 12 bases had no gene match.